This T cell receptor beta chain was profiled in a study of neurological immune-mediated disorders. This clonotype occurred many times. Documented time point: longitudinal time-point 3. The ends were cut back, 5 bases at V and 6 bases at J, with 11 bases in the middle. The germline V gene encodes CDR1 SEHNR and CDR2 FQNEAQ (reference sequence). The CDR3 is 13 amino acids. TCRdb independently ran MiXCR on the 5' RACE reads; one entry per CDR3 protein. The table has 93,000 or so distinct CDR3 sequences, 9.5% to 14% seen once. Material: PBMCs. This clonotype originated in a female donor with HTLV-1-associated myelopathy (HAM/TSP). The V call is TRBV7-9, the J call TRBJ2-1; D ambiguous. The CDR3 region has the DNA TGTGCCAGCAGCCTTAGCCCCGTCAATGAGCAGTTCTTC. Protein: CASSLSPVNEQFF. Filled out from reference TRBV7-9 and TRBJ2-1, the complete variable domain reads DTGVSQNPRHKITKRGQNVTFRCDPISEHNRLYWYRQTLGQGPEFLTYFQNEAQLEKSRLLSDRFSAERPKGSFSTLEIQRTEQGDSAMYLCASSLSPVNEQFFGPGTRLTVL.